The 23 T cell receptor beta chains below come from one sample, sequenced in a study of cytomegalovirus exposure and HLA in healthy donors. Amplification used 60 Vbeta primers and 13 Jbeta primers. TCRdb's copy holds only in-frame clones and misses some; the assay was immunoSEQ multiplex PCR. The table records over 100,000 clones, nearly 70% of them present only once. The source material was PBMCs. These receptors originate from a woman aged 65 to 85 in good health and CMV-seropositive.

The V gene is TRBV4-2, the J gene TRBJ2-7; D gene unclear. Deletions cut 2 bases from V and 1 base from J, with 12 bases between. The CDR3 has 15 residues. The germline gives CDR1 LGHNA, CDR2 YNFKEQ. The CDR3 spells CASSQHLGGSYEQYF. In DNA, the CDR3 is TGTGCCAGCAGCCAACACCTTGGCGGTTCCTACGAGCAGTACTTC.

The CDR3 loop is CASSSLGGGSYEQYF. The CDR3, as DNA: TGCGCCAGCAGCTCACTCGGGGGGGGATCCTACGAGCAGTACTTC. The chain has TRBV5-1 and TRBJ2-7; 8 bases align to TRBD2. V trimming: 3 bases; J trimming: 1 base; junction bases outside the gene matches: 6. The CDR3 has 15 residues. Germline CDR1 SGHRS, CDR2 YFSETQ.

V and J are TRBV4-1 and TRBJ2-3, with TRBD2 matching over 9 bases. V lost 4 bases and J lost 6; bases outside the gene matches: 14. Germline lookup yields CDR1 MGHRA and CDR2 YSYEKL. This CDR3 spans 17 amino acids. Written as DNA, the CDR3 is TGCGCCAGCAGCCTCCGGGAGGGTAGCGGGGGTTTGGATACGCAGTATTTT. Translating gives CASSLREGSGGLDTQYF.

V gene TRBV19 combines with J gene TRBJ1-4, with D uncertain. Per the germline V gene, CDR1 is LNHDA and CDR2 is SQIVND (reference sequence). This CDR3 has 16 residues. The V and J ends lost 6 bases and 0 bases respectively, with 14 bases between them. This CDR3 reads CASRRYGGATNEKLFF. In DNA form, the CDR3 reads TGTGCCAGTAGGAGATATGGAGGTGCAACTAATGAAAAACTGTTTTTT.

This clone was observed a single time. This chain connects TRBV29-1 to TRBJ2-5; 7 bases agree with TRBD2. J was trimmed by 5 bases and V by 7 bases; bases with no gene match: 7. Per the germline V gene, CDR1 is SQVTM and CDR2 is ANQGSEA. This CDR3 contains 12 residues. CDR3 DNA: TGCAGCGCTGGGGGGGGTTGGGAGACCCAGTACTTC. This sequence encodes CSAGGGWETQYF.

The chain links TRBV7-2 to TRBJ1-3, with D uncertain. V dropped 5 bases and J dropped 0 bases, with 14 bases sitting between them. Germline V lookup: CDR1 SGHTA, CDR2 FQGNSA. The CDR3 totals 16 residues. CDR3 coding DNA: TGTGCCAGCAGCCCCGGAGGCCGGAGCTCTGGAAACACCATATATTTT. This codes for CASSPGGRSSGNTIYF.

The CDR3 DNA is TGTGCCAGCAGTTCCTACGAGACACTCTACTCCTACGAGCAGTACTTC. Translated: CASSSYETLYSYEQYF. J is TRBJ2-7 and V is TRBV6-5; D gene ambiguous. Germline-derived CDR1 and CDR2 are MNHEY and SVGAGI. The CDR3 is made up of 16 amino acids. With 4 bases removed from V and 0 bases from J, the gap between germline ends came to 16 bases.

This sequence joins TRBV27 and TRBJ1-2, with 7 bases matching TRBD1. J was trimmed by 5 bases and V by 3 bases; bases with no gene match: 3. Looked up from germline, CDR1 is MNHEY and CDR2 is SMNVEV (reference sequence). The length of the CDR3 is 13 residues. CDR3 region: CASSFKGAYGYTF. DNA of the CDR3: TGTGCCAGCAGTTTCAAGGGGGCTTATGGCTACACCTTC.

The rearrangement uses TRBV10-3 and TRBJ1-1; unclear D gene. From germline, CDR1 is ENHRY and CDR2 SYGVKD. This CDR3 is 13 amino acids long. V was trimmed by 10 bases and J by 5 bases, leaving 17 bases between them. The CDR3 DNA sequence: TGTGCCACCTCACTTACAGAATCGACTGAAGCTTTCTTT. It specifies CATSLTESTEAFF.

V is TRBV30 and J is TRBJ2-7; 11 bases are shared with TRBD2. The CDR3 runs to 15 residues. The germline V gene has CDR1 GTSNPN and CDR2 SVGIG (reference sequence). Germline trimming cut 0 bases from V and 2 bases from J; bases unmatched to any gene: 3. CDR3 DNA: TGTGCCTGGAGTGTGGGACTAGCGGCGACCTACGAGCAGTACTTC. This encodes CAWSVGLAATYEQYF.

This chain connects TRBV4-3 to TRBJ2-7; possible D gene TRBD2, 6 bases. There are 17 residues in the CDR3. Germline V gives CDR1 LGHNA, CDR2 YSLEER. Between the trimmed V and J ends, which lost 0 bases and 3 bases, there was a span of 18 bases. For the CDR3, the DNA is TGCGCCAGCAGCCAAGAAACGATAGGGACTCAGTACTACGAGCAGTACTTC. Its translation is CASSQETIGTQYYEQYF.

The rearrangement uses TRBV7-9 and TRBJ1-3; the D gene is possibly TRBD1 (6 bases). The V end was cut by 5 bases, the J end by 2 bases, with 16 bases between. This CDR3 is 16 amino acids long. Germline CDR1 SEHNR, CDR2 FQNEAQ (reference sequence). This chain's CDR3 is CASSLWTAAPGNTIYF. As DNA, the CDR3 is TGTGCCAGCAGCCTATGGACAGCCGCACCTGGAAACACCATATATTTT.

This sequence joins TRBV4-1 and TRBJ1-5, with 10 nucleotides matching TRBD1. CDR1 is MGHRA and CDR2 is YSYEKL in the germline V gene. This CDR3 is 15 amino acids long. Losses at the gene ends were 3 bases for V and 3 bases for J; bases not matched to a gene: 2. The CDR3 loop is CASSHGQGDNQPQHF. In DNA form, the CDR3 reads TGCGCCAGCAGCCATGGACAGGGGGACAATCAGCCCCAGCATTTT.

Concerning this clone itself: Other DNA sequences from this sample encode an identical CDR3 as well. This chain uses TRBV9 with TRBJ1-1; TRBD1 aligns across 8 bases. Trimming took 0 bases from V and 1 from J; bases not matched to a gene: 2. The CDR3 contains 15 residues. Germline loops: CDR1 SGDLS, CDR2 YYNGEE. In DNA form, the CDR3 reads TGTGCCAGCAGCGTAGCCGGACAGGGGAACACTGAAGCTTTCTTT. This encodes CASSVAGQGNTEAFF. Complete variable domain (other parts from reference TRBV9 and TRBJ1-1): DSGVTQTPKHLITATGQRVTLRCSPRSGDLSVYWYQQSLDQGLQFLIQYYNGEERAKGNILERFSAQQFPDLHSELNLSSLELGDSALYFCASSVAGQGNTEAFFGQGTRLTVV.

CDR3 sequence: CASSLYFGTVKNTGELFF. In DNA form, the CDR3 reads TGTGCCAGCAGTTTATACTTCGGGACAGTCAAGAACACCGGGGAGCTGTTTTTT. This rearrangement joins TRBV28 to TRBJ2-2; TRBD1 aligns across 7 bases. V was clipped by 1 base and J by 1 base; unmatched bases: 9. The CDR3 has 18 amino acids. Germline V gene sequence: CDR1 MDHEN, CDR2 SYDVKM. Filled out from reference TRBV28 and TRBJ2-2, the complete variable domain reads DVKVTQSSRYLVKRTGEKVFLECVQDMDHENMFWYRQDPGLGLRLIYFSYDVKMKEKGDIPEGYSVSREKKERFSLILESASTNQTSMYLCASSLYFGTVKNTGELFFGEGSRLTVL.

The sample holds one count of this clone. CDR3: CASGPNRGHFDEQYF. CDR3 bases: TGTGCCAGCGGTCCAAACAGGGGGCATTTCGACGAGCAGTACTTC. The chain carries TRBV6-1 and TRBJ2-7; 9 bases agree with TRBD1. The CDR3 contains 15 residues. Germline V gene sequence: CDR1 MNHNS, CDR2 SASEGT. V was pared by 8 bases and J by 5 bases, with 13 bases of the junction left unmatched.

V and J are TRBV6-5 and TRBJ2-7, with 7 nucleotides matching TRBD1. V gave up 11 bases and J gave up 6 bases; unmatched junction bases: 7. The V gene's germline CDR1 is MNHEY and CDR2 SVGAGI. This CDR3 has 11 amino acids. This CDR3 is CAVNRGSEQYF. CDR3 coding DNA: TGTGCCGTGAACAGGGGTAGCGAGCAGTACTTC.

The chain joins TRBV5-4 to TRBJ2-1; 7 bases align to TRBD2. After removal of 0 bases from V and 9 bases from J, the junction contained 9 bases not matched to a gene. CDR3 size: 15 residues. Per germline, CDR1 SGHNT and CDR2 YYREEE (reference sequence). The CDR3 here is CASSLDGLVYGEQFF. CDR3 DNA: TGTGCCAGCAGCTTGGATGGACTAGTGTACGGTGAGCAGTTCTTC.

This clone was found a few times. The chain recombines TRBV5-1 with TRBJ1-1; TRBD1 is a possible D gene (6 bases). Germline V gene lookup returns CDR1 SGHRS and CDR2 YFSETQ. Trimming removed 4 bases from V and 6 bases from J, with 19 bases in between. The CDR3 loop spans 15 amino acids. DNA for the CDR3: TGCGCCAGCAGCACAAACGCGGGGGCGTGGGCTGAAGCTTTCTTT. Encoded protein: CASSTNAGAWAEAFF.

CDR3 nucleotides: TGCGCCAGCAGCCAAGGTCAACTTCAAGAGACCCAGTACTTC. Amino acids: CASSQGQLQETQYF. The chain joins TRBV4-3 to TRBJ2-5, with unresolved D. V was clipped by 1 base and J by 2 bases, with 8 bases between them. The CDR3 consists of 14 residues. In germline, CDR1 is LGHNA, CDR2 YSLEER.

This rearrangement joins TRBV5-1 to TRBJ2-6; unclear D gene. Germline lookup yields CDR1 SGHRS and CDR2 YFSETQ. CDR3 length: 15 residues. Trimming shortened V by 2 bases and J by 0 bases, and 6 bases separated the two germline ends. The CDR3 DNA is TGCGCCAGCAGCTTAGGCGGCTCTGGGGCCAACGTCCTGACTTTC. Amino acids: CASSLGGSGANVLTF.

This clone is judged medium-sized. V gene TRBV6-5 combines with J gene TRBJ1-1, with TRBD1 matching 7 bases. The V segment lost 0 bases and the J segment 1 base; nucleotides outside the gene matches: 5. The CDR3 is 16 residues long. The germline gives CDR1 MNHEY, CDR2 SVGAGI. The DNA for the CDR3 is TGTGCCAGCAGTTACTCAGGGGGCTGGAAGAACACTGAAGCTTTCTTT. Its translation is CASSYSGGWKNTEAFF.

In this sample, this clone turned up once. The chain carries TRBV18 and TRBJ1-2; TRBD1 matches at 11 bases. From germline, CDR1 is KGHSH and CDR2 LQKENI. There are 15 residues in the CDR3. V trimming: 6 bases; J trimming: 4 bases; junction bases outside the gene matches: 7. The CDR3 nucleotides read TGTGCCAGCTCTGTGGGGACAGGGGGACCCTATGGCTACACCTTC. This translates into CASSVGTGGPYGYTF.